The source of this TCR beta chain is a study of cytomegalovirus exposure and HLA in healthy donors (dated by TCRdb to the late 2010s). At the level of the whole study: The 500 to 700 repertoires of the first cohort and the roughly 120 validation repertoires were produced on the same platform, according to a later analysis. The study aimed to test whether signatures of past pathogen exposure could be identified by cataloging public T cell receptors. Along with the roughly 610-subject first cohort, a separate validation cohort of over 90 different subjects was used. To predict cytomegalovirus infection status, the study combined high-throughput TCR immunosequencing, statistical association of individual TCRs with disease status, and machine learning.

Donors formed part of the validation cohort, which comprised 120 or so subjects and was distinct from the first cohort of under 750 subjects. Libraries were constructed by the immunoSEQ multiplex PCR assay. Concerning the study's data processing: A statistical classification framework was built for diagnosing cytomegalovirus status from the catalog of TCR beta chain sequences. The table comes from immuneACCESS by way of TCRdb, which keeps in-frame sequences with V and J called. Part of the clones is missing from these tables; in studies checked, under half for an unresolved V gene and the rest for unknown reasons. V, J and clone size derive from that table, while D and trimming were established from the DNA sequence. In all, the sample holds approximately 150,000 clones, and about 89% of those were seen once. The top ten clonotypes cover 2% to 3% of the sample. In regard to this clone: Its specific antigen is unknown. No much larger clonotype is one base removed from it; base qualities were not supplied.

The CDR3 starts with the cysteine, ends with the phenylalanine, and has 15 residues. Only CDR3 DNA is held: 45 bases, read in frame from base 1. The germline V end is reduced by 6 bases and the J end by 10 bases; junction bases left unmatched: 11. The germline V gene encodes CDR1 LNHDA and CDR2 SQIVND (reference sequence). Points the paper makes about the study in general: In a later analysis, TCRs clustered in the first cohort were found to also tend to co-occur in the roughly 120 validation repertoires, with approximately 93% of cluster scores above 0. According to the authors, the approach could potentially be generalized to other disease states and immunological phenotypes. In both the original and validation cohorts, the classifier was reported to diagnose cytomegalovirus status with high specificity and sensitivity. While some public TCRs were present in many individuals, most TCR sequences turned up only very rarely across donors. A later analysis lacked HLA typing for the validation cohort, so it scored co-occurrence in that cohort across all 110 or so repertoires. In vitro tests confirmed that a few of the cytomegalovirus-associated TCR beta chains recognize cytomegalovirus antigens. The study gave a list of under 200 TCR beta chains associated with cytomegalovirus.

The sequence is built from TRBV19 and TRBJ2-1; 11 junctional bases match TRBD2. The TCR originated in a man aged 18 to 29 in good health and CMV-seropositive. The sample was PBMCs. The DNA sequence is as follows: TGTGCCAGTAGAACCCGGACTAGCGGGTCTCCCGAGCAGTTCTTC. The encoded protein is CASRTRTSGSPEQFF.